This is a list of T cell receptor beta chains from one sample in a study of T-cell memory formation after mild COVID-19. Each CDR3 protein gets one entry after TCRdb re-called the 5' RACE reads with MiXCR. The sample includes fewer than 300,000 distinct CDR3 sequences, about a sixth of them seen just once. The sequenced sample was PBMCs or a T cell subset sorted from them (not recorded which). The receptors were sampled from a man younger than 35 who had mild COVID-19 (a few samples of this study predate the infection). Cell type and time point are not known. The CDR3 runs from the conserved cysteine through the conserved F or W. A D gene is named only where the DNA matches it firmly. Size is omitted from some rows. Given values are once, few, many or a class for expanded clones.

cdr3_nt: TGCGCCAGCAGCCACCACGGGACCGCCGAAGACCCCCTCCACTTT
cdr3_aa: CASSHHGTAEDPLHF
cdr3_length: 15
d_call: .
j_call: TRBJ1-6
clone_size: .
v_call: TRBV4-1

cdr3_nt: TGTGCCAGCAGCTTCGGACCCGGGGCGACCGGCTACACCTTC
cdr3_aa: CASSFGPGATGYTF
cdr3_length: 14
d_call: .
j_call: TRBJ1-2
clone_size: .
v_call: TRBV7-9

cdr3_nt: TGCGCCAGCAGCACCAACTACGTCACTAACTATGGCTACACCTTC
cdr3_aa: CASSTNYVTNYGYTF
cdr3_length: 15
d_call: .
j_call: TRBJ1-2
clone_size: .
v_call: TRBV5-1

cdr3_nt: TGTGCCAGCAGCCAAGCTCCGGTGGCTAGCGGGGGGGAGACCCAGTACTTC
cdr3_aa: CASSQAPVASGGETQYF
cdr3_length: 17
d_call: TRBD2
j_call: TRBJ2-5
clone_size: .
v_call: TRBV4-2

cdr3_nt: TGTGCCAGCAGCTTAGTCGGGCCCCTTAACTATGGCTACACCTTC
cdr3_aa: CASSLVGPLNYGYTF
cdr3_length: 15
d_call: .
j_call: TRBJ1-2
clone_size: few
v_call: TRBV7-2

cdr3_nt: TGTGCCAGCAGAGAGCGGGGGGGCGTCAATGAGCAGTTCTTC
cdr3_aa: CASRERGGVNEQFF
cdr3_length: 14
d_call: TRBD2
j_call: TRBJ2-1
clone_size: .
v_call: TRBV6-2/TRBV6-3

cdr3_nt: TGTGCCATCAGTAGACAGGATAACTATGGCTACACCTTC
cdr3_aa: CAISRQDNYGYTF
cdr3_length: 13
d_call: .
j_call: TRBJ1-2
clone_size: few
v_call: TRBV10-3

cdr3_nt: TGTGCCAGCAGCATGACAGTCGAGACCCAGTACTTC
cdr3_aa: CASSMTVETQYF
cdr3_length: 12
d_call: .
j_call: TRBJ2-5
clone_size: few
v_call: TRBV11-2

cdr3_nt: TGCAGTGCCGCCCGGGACAGCTCCTACGAGCAGTACTTC
cdr3_aa: CSAARDSSYEQYF
cdr3_length: 13
d_call: TRBD1
j_call: TRBJ2-7
clone_size: .
v_call: TRBV20-1

cdr3_nt: TGTGCCAGCAGTGACTCCAGCTCTGGGGCCAACGTCCTGACTTTC
cdr3_aa: CASSDSSSGANVLTF
cdr3_length: 15
d_call: .
j_call: TRBJ2-6
clone_size: many
v_call: TRBV6-4

cdr3_nt: TGCGCCAGCAGCCGACGGACTAGCGGCAGCACAGATACGCAGTATTTT
cdr3_aa: CASSRRTSGSTDTQYF
cdr3_length: 16
d_call: TRBD2
j_call: TRBJ2-3
clone_size: .
v_call: TRBV4-3

cdr3_nt: TGCGCCAGCACCCTAGGTGGTGACAGGGGTATCGGCACTGAAGCTTTCTTT
cdr3_aa: CASTLGGDRGIGTEAFF
cdr3_length: 17
d_call: TRBD1
j_call: TRBJ1-1
clone_size: .
v_call: TRBV4-3

cdr3_nt: TGTGCCAGCAGTTACTCGATACGGGTCGCAGGGGGAGAGACCCAGTACTTC
cdr3_aa: CASSYSIRVAGGETQYF
cdr3_length: 17
d_call: TRBD1
j_call: TRBJ2-5
clone_size: .
v_call: TRBV6-5

cdr3_nt: TGTGCCAGCAGCTTGGGGGTACGAGAGACCCAGTACTTC
cdr3_aa: CASSLGVRETQYF
cdr3_length: 13
d_call: .
j_call: TRBJ2-5
clone_size: few
v_call: TRBV7-9

cdr3_nt: TGCAGTGCTAGGGGTCAGACACCTAGCACAGATACGCAGTATTTT
cdr3_aa: CSARGQTPSTDTQYF
cdr3_length: 15
d_call: .
j_call: TRBJ2-3
clone_size: many
v_call: TRBV20-1

cdr3_nt: TGCGCCAGCGCAGGGAGGTTCCCAGATACGCAGTATTTT
cdr3_aa: CASAGRFPDTQYF
cdr3_length: 13
d_call: .
j_call: TRBJ2-3
clone_size: .
v_call: TRBV5-1

cdr3_nt: TGTGCCAGCAGTGAAGAGGCAGGGGACAGCTCCTACGAGCAGTACTTC
cdr3_aa: CASSEEAGDSSYEQYF
cdr3_length: 16
d_call: TRBD1
j_call: TRBJ2-7
clone_size: many
v_call: TRBV6-1

cdr3_nt: TGTGCTACGGGACAGGGTGTGTATACGCAGTATTTT
cdr3_aa: CATGQGVYTQYF
cdr3_length: 12
d_call: TRBD1
j_call: TRBJ2-3
clone_size: few
v_call: TRBV25-1

cdr3_nt: TGTGCCACCAGCAGAGATATGCTGAGCTCCTACAATGAGCAGTTCTTC
cdr3_aa: CATSRDMLSSYNEQFF
cdr3_length: 16
d_call: .
j_call: TRBJ2-1
clone_size: many
v_call: TRBV15

cdr3_nt: TGTGCCAGCAGCCCGGGGCAGGTCTACGAGCAGTACTTC
cdr3_aa: CASSPGQVYEQYF
cdr3_length: 13
d_call: .
j_call: TRBJ2-7
clone_size: many
v_call: TRBV7-9

cdr3_nt: TGTGCCAGCAGCTTAACTGGCAGGGGGAGTGGGGCTTTCTTT
cdr3_aa: CASSLTGRGSGAFF
cdr3_length: 14
d_call: TRBD1
j_call: TRBJ1-1
clone_size: few
v_call: TRBV7-3

cdr3_nt: TGTGCCAGCAGCTTCCAGTCCACTGAGCAGTACTTC
cdr3_aa: CASSFQSTEQYF
cdr3_length: 12
d_call: .
j_call: TRBJ2-7
clone_size: .
v_call: TRBV7-2

cdr3_nt: TGTGCCAGCAAGAAAGTAGAGGAAAAACTGTTTTTT
cdr3_aa: CASKKVEEKLFF
cdr3_length: 12
d_call: .
j_call: TRBJ1-4
clone_size: .
v_call: TRBV12-3/TRBV12-4

cdr3_nt: TGCAGTGCTAGGGGTCCGGACACTGAAGCTTTCTTT
cdr3_aa: CSARGPDTEAFF
cdr3_length: 12
d_call: .
j_call: TRBJ1-1
clone_size: .
v_call: TRBV20-1

cdr3_nt: TGCGCCAGCAGTTCCTGGGACAGGGTAAACATTCAGTACTTC
cdr3_aa: CASSSWDRVNIQYF
cdr3_length: 14
d_call: TRBD1
j_call: TRBJ2-4
clone_size: .
v_call: TRBV5-1

cdr3_nt: TGTGCCAGCAGCTTACCCCAGCGGGGGGCCTTCACAGATACGCAGTATTTT
cdr3_aa: CASSLPQRGAFTDTQYF
cdr3_length: 17
d_call: TRBD2
j_call: TRBJ2-3
clone_size: .
v_call: TRBV11-2

cdr3_nt: TGTGCCAGCAGTTACGGGATGGAGCAAGAGACCCAGTACTTC
cdr3_aa: CASSYGMEQETQYF
cdr3_length: 14
d_call: .
j_call: TRBJ2-5
clone_size: few
v_call: TRBV6-6

cdr3_nt: TGCGCCAGCAGCTCGAGTCTCGCGGAGGTCCAGTACTTC
cdr3_aa: CASSSSLAEVQYF
cdr3_length: 13
d_call: .
j_call: TRBJ2-5
clone_size: .
v_call: TRBV5-1

cdr3_nt: TGCGCCAGCAGCTTTTCCTGGGGGCAAACTGAAGCTTTCTTT
cdr3_aa: CASSFSWGQTEAFF
cdr3_length: 14
d_call: .
j_call: TRBJ1-1
clone_size: few
v_call: TRBV5-1

cdr3_nt: TGTGCCAGCTCACCACCAACAGGGGGTAGGTCACCCCTCCACTTT
cdr3_aa: CASSPPTGGRSPLHF
cdr3_length: 15
d_call: TRBD1
j_call: TRBJ1-6
clone_size: .
v_call: TRBV18

cdr3_nt: TGTGCCAGCAGTTACGGACTTCCCTACGAGCAGTACTTC
cdr3_aa: CASSYGLPYEQYF
cdr3_length: 13
d_call: .
j_call: TRBJ2-7
clone_size: .
v_call: TRBV6-2/TRBV6-3

cdr3_nt: TGTGCCAGCAGCTTAGCGGGACAGCCGAGAGGCTACACCTTC
cdr3_aa: CASSLAGQPRGYTF
cdr3_length: 14
d_call: TRBD1
j_call: TRBJ1-2
clone_size: few
v_call: TRBV7-9

cdr3_nt: TGTGCCAGCAGCTTAGCGGGGACTAGCTATTCCGAGCAGTACTTC
cdr3_aa: CASSLAGTSYSEQYF
cdr3_length: 15
d_call: TRBD2
j_call: TRBJ2-7
clone_size: few
v_call: TRBV7-2

cdr3_nt: TGTGCCAGCAGCTGGAACAAAGGGTGGGGAGAGACCCAGTACTTC
cdr3_aa: CASSWNKGWGETQYF
cdr3_length: 15
d_call: .
j_call: TRBJ2-5
clone_size: few
v_call: TRBV5-6

cdr3_nt: TGCGCCAGCAGCTTTGTCCTTCGGGGGTCCTCCTACAATGAGCAGTTCTTC
cdr3_aa: CASSFVLRGSSYNEQFF
cdr3_length: 17
d_call: .
j_call: TRBJ2-1
clone_size: few
v_call: TRBV5-1

cdr3_nt: TGCGCCAGCAGCCACCCCGGACTAGCCCCCACCGGGGAGCTGTTTTTT
cdr3_aa: CASSHPGLAPTGELFF
cdr3_length: 16
d_call: TRBD2
j_call: TRBJ2-2
clone_size: few
v_call: TRBV4-1

cdr3_nt: TGTGCCAGCAGCCAGACCCCGGGACACAACACTGAAGCTTTCTTT
cdr3_aa: CASSQTPGHNTEAFF
cdr3_length: 15
d_call: .
j_call: TRBJ1-1
clone_size: few
v_call: TRBV7-6

cdr3_nt: TGTGCCAGCAGACCCACCCGCCGGGCGGCCTCCCAAGGCTACACCTTC
cdr3_aa: CASRPTRRAASQGYTF
cdr3_length: 16
d_call: .
j_call: TRBJ1-2
clone_size: few
v_call: TRBV12-3/TRBV12-4

cdr3_nt: TGTGCCAGTAGCCCAGTCGAGGGGGCGAACACCGGGGAGCTGTTTTTT
cdr3_aa: CASSPVEGANTGELFF
cdr3_length: 16
d_call: .
j_call: TRBJ2-2
clone_size: few
v_call: TRBV19

cdr3_nt: TGCGCCAGCAGCTTCGGTAGCCCCCCAGATACGCAGTATTTT
cdr3_aa: CASSFGSPPDTQYF
cdr3_length: 14
d_call: .
j_call: TRBJ2-3
clone_size: few
v_call: TRBV5-1

cdr3_nt: TGTGCCAGCAGACGAGTCGGCAGGGACACAGATACGCAGTATTTT
cdr3_aa: CASRRVGRDTDTQYF
cdr3_length: 15
d_call: .
j_call: TRBJ2-3
clone_size: .
v_call: TRBV12-3/TRBV12-4

cdr3_nt: TGTGCCAGCAGCTTAGCGGCAGGCACGTATCCTGGCTACACCTTC
cdr3_aa: CASSLAAGTYPGYTF
cdr3_length: 15
d_call: .
j_call: TRBJ1-2
clone_size: many
v_call: TRBV7-8

cdr3_nt: TGTGCCAGCAGTCGGGGAGTGAACACTGAAGCTTTCTTT
cdr3_aa: CASSRGVNTEAFF
cdr3_length: 13
d_call: .
j_call: TRBJ1-1
clone_size: few
v_call: TRBV6-6

cdr3_nt: TGTGCCAGCAGGCCCGGGACAGACACCGGGGAGCTGTTTTTT
cdr3_aa: CASRPGTDTGELFF
cdr3_length: 14
d_call: TRBD1
j_call: TRBJ2-2
clone_size: .
v_call: TRBV12-3/TRBV12-4

cdr3_nt: TGTGCCAGCAGTTTAGCGGGGGGCTTGAACACCGGGGAGCTGTTTTTT
cdr3_aa: CASSLAGGLNTGELFF
cdr3_length: 16
d_call: TRBD2
j_call: TRBJ2-2
clone_size: .
v_call: TRBV27

cdr3_nt: TGCGCCAGCAGCCAAGAAGGCTGGGGCAACTACAATGAGCAGTTCTTC
cdr3_aa: CASSQEGWGNYNEQFF
cdr3_length: 16
d_call: .
j_call: TRBJ2-1
clone_size: few
v_call: TRBV4-3

cdr3_nt: TGTGCCACCAGTGACCCACTAGCGGGGGGGCAATATACGCAGTATTTT
cdr3_aa: CATSDPLAGGQYTQYF
cdr3_length: 16
d_call: TRBD2
j_call: TRBJ2-3
clone_size: .
v_call: TRBV24-1

cdr3_nt: TGTGCCAGCAGCTCACCATCCGTAGATCAGCCCCAGCATTTT
cdr3_aa: CASSSPSVDQPQHF
cdr3_length: 14
d_call: .
j_call: TRBJ1-5
clone_size: few
v_call: TRBV7-9

cdr3_nt: TGTGCCAGCAGCCAAATCATCGGGCCCTCCTACAATGAGCAGTTCTTC
cdr3_aa: CASSQIIGPSYNEQFF
cdr3_length: 16
d_call: .
j_call: TRBJ2-1
clone_size: .
v_call: TRBV3-1

cdr3_nt: TGTGCCAGCGGGGGACAGGGGAGCAGCAATCAGCCCCAGCATTTT
cdr3_aa: CASGGQGSSNQPQHF
cdr3_length: 15
d_call: TRBD1
j_call: TRBJ1-5
clone_size: .
v_call: TRBV2

cdr3_nt: TGCGCCAGCAGCTTGGGAGGTACAGGGGAAGAGACCCAGTACTTC
cdr3_aa: CASSLGGTGEETQYF
cdr3_length: 15
d_call: TRBD1
j_call: TRBJ2-5
clone_size: .
v_call: TRBV5-1

cdr3_nt: TGTGCCAGCAGCTTGAGGGGCGAAAAGACCCAGTACTTC
cdr3_aa: CASSLRGEKTQYF
cdr3_length: 13
d_call: .
j_call: TRBJ2-5
clone_size: many
v_call: TRBV7-2

cdr3_nt: TGCGCCAGCAGCTCTAGAGCAGACCACACAGATACGCAGTATTTT
cdr3_aa: CASSSRADHTDTQYF
cdr3_length: 15
d_call: .
j_call: TRBJ2-3
clone_size: many
v_call: TRBV5-1

cdr3_nt: TGTGCCAGCAGCTTAGATGTTTTTAAGGTGCCCACGCAGTATTTT
cdr3_aa: CASSLDVFKVPTQYF
cdr3_length: 15
d_call: .
j_call: TRBJ2-3
clone_size: few
v_call: TRBV11-2

cdr3_nt: TGTGCCAGCAGCCTGGAGGGGACGGGGACTGAAGCTTTCTTT
cdr3_aa: CASSLEGTGTEAFF
cdr3_length: 14
d_call: .
j_call: TRBJ1-1
clone_size: few
v_call: TRBV3-1

cdr3_nt: TGCGCCAGCAGCGGGGCGACAGGGCCCAACCCAATGGGCTACGAGCAGTACTTC
cdr3_aa: CASSGATGPNPMGYEQYF
cdr3_length: 18
d_call: TRBD1
j_call: TRBJ2-7
clone_size: few
v_call: TRBV5-1

cdr3_nt: TGTGCCAGCAGTTACAGGGGAAGGTACCAAGAGACCCAGTACTTC
cdr3_aa: CASSYRGRYQETQYF
cdr3_length: 15
d_call: TRBD1
j_call: TRBJ2-5
clone_size: many
v_call: TRBV12-3/TRBV12-4

cdr3_nt: TGCGCCAGCAGCCAACGGGGGACAGGGGGCGAGCAGTACTTC
cdr3_aa: CASSQRGTGGEQYF
cdr3_length: 14
d_call: TRBD1
j_call: TRBJ2-7
clone_size: few
v_call: TRBV4-3

cdr3_nt: TGTGCCAGCAGTGGGACAACTAGCACAGATACGCAGTATTTT
cdr3_aa: CASSGTTSTDTQYF
cdr3_length: 14
d_call: .
j_call: TRBJ2-3
clone_size: .
v_call: TRBV2